Sequencing of this TCR beta chain was carried out in a study of cytomegalovirus exposure and HLA in healthy donors. With 60 Vbeta and 13 Jbeta primers, the PCR was carried out. TCRdb's table, derived via immunoSEQ multiplex PCR, lists solely in-frame clones and lacks some. The data hold over 150,000 clones, with about 80% observed a single time. Sequencing was performed on PBMCs. The origin of this receptor is a woman in her 30s in good health and CMV-seronegative.

The CDR3 is CASGQGENTEAFF. In DNA, the CDR3 is TGTGCCAGTGGACAGGGTGAGAACACTGAAGCTTTCTTT. V gene TRBV19 combines with J gene TRBJ1-1, with 8 bases lining up with TRBD1. Trimming removed 8 bases from V and 1 base from J; junction bases left unmatched: 3. The CDR3 totals 13 residues. CDR1 is LNHDA and CDR2 is SQIVND in the germline V gene (reference sequence).